The next 23 T cell receptor beta chains were all read from a single sample in a study of cytotoxic CD8 clonotypes in ibrutinib-treated CLL. This table comes from immunoSEQ multiplex PCR, and its TCRdb copy is limited to in-frame clones, with some not included. The table includes over 6,500 clones, less than 75% detected once. Source: PBMCs, taken before ibrutinib treatment. These receptors originate from a human donor with chronic lymphocytic leukemia.

CDR3 nucleotide sequence: TGTGCCAGCAGAGAGACAGGACTACTAAAAGCTTTCTTT. Its protein is CASRETGLLKAFF. This sequence joins TRBV6-1 and TRBJ1-1, with D maybe TRBD1 (6 bases). The germline V and J ends were trimmed by 6 bases and 9 bases, with 17 bases remaining between them. The CDR3 length is 13 residues. Germline CDR1 and CDR2: MNHNS and SASEGT.

This chain joins TRBV5-1 and TRBJ2-3, with D unresolved. This CDR3 is 15 amino acids long. CDR1 and CDR2 from the germline V gene are SGHRS and YFSETQ. V lost 4 bases, J lost 0 bases, and 12 bases lay in between. DNA for the CDR3: TGCGCCAGCAGCCCAATGCCAACTAGCACAGATACGCAGTATTTT. Protein product: CASSPMPTSTDTQYF.

The V and J genes are TRBV27 and TRBJ1-6; D remains ambiguous. This CDR3 is built from 13 residues. Germline CDR1 MNHEY, CDR2 SMNVEV (reference sequence). Trimming took 2 bases from V and 7 from J, leaving 6 bases between them. The CDR3 DNA sequence: TGTGCCAGCAGTTTAAGGCGGAATTCACCCCTCCACTTT. Amino acid sequence: CASSLRRNSPLHF.

The chain has TRBV15 and TRBJ1-2; 8 bases agree with TRBD1. The germline gives CDR1 LNHNV, CDR2 YYDKDF (reference sequence). This CDR3 contains 16 residues. Trimming took 0 bases from V and 8 from J; bases not matched to a gene: 11. The CDR3 sequence: CATSRDRQGIVGGYTF. CDR3 DNA: TGTGCCACCAGCAGAGACCGACAGGGGATCGTCGGGGGCTACACCTTC.

This clone was seen a single time. The chain carries TRBV28 and TRBJ2-7; D is unclear. The germline CDR1 and CDR2 sequences are MDHEN and SYDVKM. Trimming pared 3 bases from V and 4 bases from J, leaving 4 bases between. The CDR3 length is 11 residues. This chain's CDR3 is CASSFRYEQYF. CDR3 bases: TGTGCCAGCAGTTTCCGATACGAGCAGTACTTC. The full variable domain, its missing parts supplied by reference TRBV28 and TRBJ2-7, is DVKVTQSSRYLVKRTGEKVFLECVQDMDHENMFWYRQDPGLGLRLIYFSYDVKMKEKGDIPEGYSVSREKKERFSLILESASTNQTSMYLCASSFRYEQYFGPGTRLTVT.

This clone is labeled medium-sized. The V and J genes are TRBV19 and TRBJ1-3; unclear D gene. Trimming took 6 bases from V and 4 from J, leaving 13 bases between them. Germline loops: CDR1 LNHDA, CDR2 SQIVND (reference sequence). This CDR3 is 14 amino acids long. The CDR3, as DNA: TGTGCCAGTAGGCGACCAGGAGTCGGAAACACCATATATTTT. It translates to CASRRPGVGNTIYF.

V gene TRBV18 combines with J gene TRBJ2-3, with D perhaps being TRBD1 or TRBD2 (5 bases each). CDR1 is KGHSH, CDR2 LQKENI, per germline. V lost 0 bases to trimming and J lost 3 bases, with 13 bases between them. The CDR3 runs to 16 residues. CDR3 sequence (DNA): TGTGCCAGCTCACCACCGGGGGTTGAGAGGACAGATACGCAGTATTTT. This sequence encodes CASSPPGVERTDTQYF.

The table lists this clone with a few counts. V usage is TRBV25-1 and J usage is TRBJ1-4; D remains unclear. Germline-derived CDR1 and CDR2 are MGHDK and SYGVNS. The CDR3 loop spans 16 amino acids. With 2 bases removed from V and 0 bases from J, the gap between germline ends came to 10 bases. CDR3 residues: CASSEGRIATNEKLFF. The CDR3 nucleotides are TGTGCCAGCAGTGAAGGACGCATTGCAACTAATGAAAAACTGTTTTTT. Looking up the rest from reference TRBV25-1 and TRBJ1-4 gives the full variable domain: EADIYQTPRYLVIGTGKKITLECSQTMGHDKMYWYQQDPGMELHLIHYSYGVNSTEKGDLSSESTVSRIRTEHFPLTLESARPSHTSQYLCASSEGRIATNEKLFFGSGTQLSVL.

The chain recombines TRBV15 with TRBJ1-1; perhaps TRBD1 as D (6 bases). CDR3 length: 15 amino acids. Germline CDR1 is LNHNV and CDR2 is YYDKDF (reference sequence). Between the trimmed V and J ends, which lost 1 base and 0 bases, there was a span of 9 bases. CDR3 nucleotides: TGTGCCACCAGCAGAGCTACAGGGATGAACACTGAAGCTTTCTTT. Its protein product is CATSRATGMNTEAFF.

This clone was seen only a few times. V and J are TRBV7-9 and TRBJ1-2, with 7 bases that match TRBD1. The trim removed 1 base at V and 7 bases at J, leaving 9 bases unmatched. CDR1 and CDR2 (germline): SEHNR, FQNEAQ (reference sequence). The CDR3 extends over 15 amino acids. The CDR3 DNA is TGTGCCAGCAGCTTAGGGGTGTCAGGGGGGTTTGGCTACACCTTC. Translated, it gives CASSLGVSGGFGYTF.

This clone was seen a single time. The CDR3 DNA sequence: TGTGCCAGCAGTGCCTGGACGGGCTATGGCTACACCTTC. This codes for CASSAWTGYGYTF. The V call is TRBV6-1, the J call TRBJ1-2; no firm D call. CDR3 length: 13 amino acids. V lost 4 bases, J lost 4 bases, and 10 bases lay in between. Germline V gives CDR1 MNHNS, CDR2 SASEGT.

CDR3 DNA sequence: TGTGCCACCAGCAGATGGAATGACTACAATGAGCAGTTCTTC. This translates into CATSRWNDYNEQFF. The chain carries TRBV15 and TRBJ2-1; D is unclear. CDR3 size: 14 residues. From germline, CDR1 is LNHNV and CDR2 YYDKDF (reference sequence). V gave up 2 bases and J gave up 3 bases, with 8 bases separating them.

Comments on this clone: This CDR3 is also generated by other DNA sequences in the sample. V usage is TRBV10-3 and J usage is TRBJ1-5; D perhaps matches TRBD1 (5 bases). The V and J ends lost 4 bases and 3 bases respectively, with 13 bases between them. CDR3 length: 15 residues. Germline V lookup: CDR1 ENHRY, CDR2 SYGVKD. The CDR3 DNA follows: TGTGCCATCAGTGGGACGGGACGGAACAATCAGCCCCAGCATTTT. Translating it yields CAISGTGRNNQPQHF.

The chain carries TRBV29-1 and TRBJ2-1; 7 bases fit TRBD1. There are 13 residues in the CDR3. Germline V lookup: CDR1 SQVTM, CDR2 ANQGSEA. Trimming cost V 7 bases and J 1 base; bases outside gene matches: 4. CDR3 amino acids: CSGRGLSYNEQFF. CDR3 nucleotide sequence: TGCAGCGGCAGGGGGTTATCCTACAATGAGCAGTTCTTC.

This chain's CDR3 is CASIWGGGNEKLFF. The CDR3 DNA sequence: TGTGCCAGCATTTGGGGGGGAGGGAATGAAAAACTGTTTTTT. The chain joins TRBV6-1 to TRBJ1-4; a weak D match, TRBD1 (5 bases). The CDR3 runs 14 residues. The germline V gene has CDR1 MNHNS and CDR2 SASEGT. Deletions cut 7 bases from V and 5 bases from J, with 14 bases between.

The rearrangement joins TRBV5-6 to TRBJ2-7; maybe TRBD1 (6 bases). CDR3 length equals 16 residues. Trimming took 4 bases from V and 1 from J, leaving 18 bases between them. Per the germline V gene, CDR1 is SGHDT and CDR2 is YYEEEE. The DNA of the CDR3 is TGTGCCAGCAGCCTCTGGGACACCCCGCGGTCCTACGAGCAGTACTTC. Translating it yields CASSLWDTPRSYEQYF.

V and J are TRBV5-6 and TRBJ1-1; 8 bases agree with TRBD1. The CDR3 is 13 amino acids. V lost 4 bases and J lost 3; bases outside the gene matches: 2. Germline V gene lookup returns CDR1 SGHDT and CDR2 YYEEEE. CDR3 nucleotide sequence: TGTGCCAGCAGCGCGGACAGGGACACTGAAGCTTTCTTT. Translation: CASSADRDTEAFF.

The rearrangement links TRBV5-4 to TRBJ2-1, with D possibly being TRBD1 (6 bases). The CDR3 covers 15 residues. CDR1 is SGHNT and CDR2 is YYREEE in the germline V gene (reference sequence). V was pared by 3 bases and J by 10 bases, with 20 bases between. CDR3 coding DNA: TGTGCCAGCAGCTCTACCGGGACAAACCTTGGGGAGCAGTTCTTC. Protein sequence: CASSSTGTNLGEQFF. The full variable domain, with the rest looked up from reference TRBV5-4 and TRBJ2-1, is ETGVTQSPTHLIKTRGQQVTLRCSSQSGHNTVSWYQQALGQGPQFIFQYYREEENGRGNFPPRFSGLQFPNYSSELNVNALELDDSALYLCASSSTGTNLGEQFFGPGTRLTVL.

The chain uses TRBV18 and TRBJ2-7; D is unclear. Germline V gene sequence: CDR1 KGHSH, CDR2 LQKENI. The CDR3 has 15 amino acids. V was trimmed by 1 base and J by 2 bases, leaving 12 bases between them. In DNA form, the CDR3 reads TGTGCCAGCTCACCACTGGTAGATCGCACCTACGAGCAGTACTTC. Amino acid sequence: CASSPLVDRTYEQYF.

The chain has TRBV20-1 and TRBJ2-7; D is uncertain. Trimming removed 3 bases at V and 3 bases at J, with 6 bases between. CDR3 length: 11 residues. Germline V gene lookup returns CDR1 DFQATT and CDR2 SNEGSKA (reference sequence). The CDR3 here is CSASFDYEQYF. The CDR3 DNA reads TGCAGTGCTAGCTTTGACTACGAGCAGTACTTC.

The chain recombines TRBV7-3 with TRBJ2-3; D may be TRBD2 (5 bases). Trimming pared 5 bases from V and 4 bases from J, leaving 10 bases between. Germline V gene lookup returns CDR1 SGHTA and CDR2 FQGTGA. The CDR3 is 13 residues long. DNA for the CDR3: TGTGCCAGCAGCCCGGGGTGGGCAGATACGCAGTATTTT. This translates into CASSPGWADTQYF.

The genes are TRBV10-1 and TRBJ2-2; possibly TRBD1 or TRBD2 for D (5 bases each). The germline gives CDR1 WNHNN, CDR2 SYGVQD (reference sequence). Trimming pared 4 bases from V and 4 bases from J, leaving 10 bases between. The CDR3 contains 14 residues. The CDR3, as DNA: TGCGCCAGCAGTGTGAGGGGAATCACCGGGGAGCTGTTTTTT. Translating gives CASSVRGITGELFF.

J is TRBJ2-2 and V is TRBV6-9; D ambiguous. CDR1 and CDR2 (germline): MNHGY, SVAAGI. This CDR3 comprises 15 residues. V was clipped by 3 bases and J by 7 bases, with 15 bases between them. Written as DNA, the CDR3 is TGTGCCAGCAGTTACGTAGCACAGCCAGGCGGGGAGCTGTTTTTT. Residues: CASSYVAQPGGELFF.